The TCR beta chain described here comes from a study of T cells in Graves' hyperthyroidism and ophthalmopathy. RNA transcripts served as the template for amplifying TCR beta CDR3 regions. HTBI primers were employed in a first-round RT-PCR of the TCR CDR3. TCRdb re-derived calls from the multiplex PCR reads in MiXCR, one entry per CDR3 protein. The sample yields 300,000 to 400,000 distinct CDR3 sequences, 18% seen once. The CDR3 spans 16 residues. V was clipped by 7 bases and J by 0 bases, with 21 bases between them. Per germline, CDR1 GTSNPN and CDR2 SVGIG (reference sequence). At least ten counts were recorded for this clonotype.

The source material was blood. V usage is TRBV30 and J usage is TRBJ1-1; D might be TRBD1 (6 bases). This clonotype was obtained from a woman aged 45-65 years with Graves' hyperthyroidism. The CDR3 DNA follows: TGTGCCTCCCCGAGGAGGGGGTTACTAATGAACACTGAAGCTTTCTTT. This gives the protein CASPRRGLLMNTEAFF.